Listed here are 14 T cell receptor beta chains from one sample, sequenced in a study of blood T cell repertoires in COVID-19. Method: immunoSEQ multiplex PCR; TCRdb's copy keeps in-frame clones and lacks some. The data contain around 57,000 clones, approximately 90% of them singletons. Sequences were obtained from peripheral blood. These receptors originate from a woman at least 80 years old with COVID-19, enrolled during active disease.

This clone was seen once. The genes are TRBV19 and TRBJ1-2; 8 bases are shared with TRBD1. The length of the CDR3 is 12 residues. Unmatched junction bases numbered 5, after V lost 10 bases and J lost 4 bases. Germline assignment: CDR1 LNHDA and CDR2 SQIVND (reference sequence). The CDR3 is CATRDRLYGYTF. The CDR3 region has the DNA TGTGCCACCCGGGACAGGCTCTATGGCTACACCTTC.

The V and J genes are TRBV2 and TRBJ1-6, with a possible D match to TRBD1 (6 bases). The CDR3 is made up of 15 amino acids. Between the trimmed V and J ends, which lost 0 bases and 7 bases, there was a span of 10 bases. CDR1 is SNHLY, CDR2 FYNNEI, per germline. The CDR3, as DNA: TGTGCCAGCAGTGAAGCGGGGGCGAGAAATTCACCCCTCCACTTT. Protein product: CASSEAGARNSPLHF.

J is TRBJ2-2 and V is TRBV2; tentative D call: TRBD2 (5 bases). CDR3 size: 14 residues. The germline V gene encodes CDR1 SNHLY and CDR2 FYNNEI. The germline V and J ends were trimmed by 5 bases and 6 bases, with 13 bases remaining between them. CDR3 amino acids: CASSRNGVSGELFF. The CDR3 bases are TGTGCCAGCAGTCGTAACGGGGTTTCCGGGGAGCTGTTTTTT.

The CDR3 DNA is TGTGCCAGCAACCACAACAGGGGACGATTCGAGACCCAGTACTTC. Amino acid sequence: CASNHNRGRFETQYF. This chain connects TRBV7-2 to TRBJ2-5; the match to TRBD1 covers 7 bases. The CDR3 is made up of 15 amino acids. CDR1 is SGHTA, CDR2 FQGNSA, per germline. Trimming at V came to 7 bases and at J to 5 bases, leaving 13 bases not matched to a gene. The full variable domain, completed using reference TRBV7-2 and TRBJ2-5, is GAGVSQSPSNKVTEKGKDVELRCDPISGHTALYWYRQSLGQGLEFLIYFQGNSAPDKSGLPSDRFSAERTGGSVSTLTIQRTQQEDSAVYLCASNHNRGRFETQYFGPGTRLLVL.

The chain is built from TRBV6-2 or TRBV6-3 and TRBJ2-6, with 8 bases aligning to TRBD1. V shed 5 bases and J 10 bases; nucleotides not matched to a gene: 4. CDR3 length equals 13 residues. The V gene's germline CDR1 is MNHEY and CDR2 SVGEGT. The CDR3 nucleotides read TGTGCCAGCAGTACAGGGGGAGGAAACGTCCTGACTTTC. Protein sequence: CASSTGGGNVLTF.

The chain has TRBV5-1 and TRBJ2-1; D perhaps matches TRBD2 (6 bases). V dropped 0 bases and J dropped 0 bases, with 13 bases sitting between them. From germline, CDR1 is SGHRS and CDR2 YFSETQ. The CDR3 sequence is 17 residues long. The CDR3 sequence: CASSLAGRGSSYNEQFF. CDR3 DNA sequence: TGCGCCAGCAGCTTGGCCGGTCGGGGGAGCTCCTACAATGAGCAGTTCTTC.

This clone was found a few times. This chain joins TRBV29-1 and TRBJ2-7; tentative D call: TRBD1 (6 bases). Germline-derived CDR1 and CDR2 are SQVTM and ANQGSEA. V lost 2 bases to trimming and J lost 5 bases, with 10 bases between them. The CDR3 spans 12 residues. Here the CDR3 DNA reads TGCAGCGTTGAAAAGGCAGGGGACGAGCAGTACTTC. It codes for CSVEKAGDEQYF.

The CDR3 loop is CASSRDGTGAYEQYF. CDR3 coding DNA: TGTGCCAGTAGTAGAGATGGGACAGGGGCCTACGAGCAGTACTTC. The chain couples TRBV19 to TRBJ2-7; 10 bases fit TRBD1. This CDR3 comprises 15 residues. Trimming at V came to 4 bases and at J to 2 bases, leaving 5 bases not matched to a gene. CDR1 and CDR2 from the germline V gene are LNHDA and SQIVND (reference sequence).

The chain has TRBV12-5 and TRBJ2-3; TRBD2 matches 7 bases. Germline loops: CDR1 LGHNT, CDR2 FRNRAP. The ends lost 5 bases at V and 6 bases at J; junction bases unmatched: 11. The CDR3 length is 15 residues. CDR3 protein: CASGPAERGVDTQYF. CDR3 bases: TGTGCTAGTGGTCCCGCCGAGCGGGGTGTGGATACGCAGTATTTT.

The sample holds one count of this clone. CDR3 DNA: TGCGCCAGCAGCTTGGCCGGTTCCTCCTACGAGCAGTACTTC. It is translated as CASSLAGSSYEQYF. V usage is TRBV5-1 and J usage is TRBJ2-7, with D unresolved. V was shortened by 0 bases and J by 0 bases, with 7 bases between the two germline ends. There are 14 residues in the CDR3. Germline lookup yields CDR1 SGHRS and CDR2 YFSETQ.

The chain's CDR3 is CASGSRTTLNEQFF. CDR3 DNA sequence: TGTGCTAGTGGTTCCCGGACTACTCTCAATGAGCAGTTCTTC. The chain joins TRBV12-5 to TRBJ2-1, with D maybe TRBD2 (6 bases). This CDR3 region has 14 residues. Germline-derived CDR1 and CDR2 are LGHNT and FRNRAP. V was cut by 4 bases and J by 6 bases, with 13 bases left in between.

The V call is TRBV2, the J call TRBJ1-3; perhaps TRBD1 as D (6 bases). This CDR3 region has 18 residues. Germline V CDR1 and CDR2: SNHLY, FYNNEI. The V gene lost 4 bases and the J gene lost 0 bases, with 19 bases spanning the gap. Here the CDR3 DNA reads TGTGCCAGCAGTGCCTTAAGCGGACAGACTTTCTCTGGAAACACCATATATTTT. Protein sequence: CASSALSGQTFSGNTIYF.

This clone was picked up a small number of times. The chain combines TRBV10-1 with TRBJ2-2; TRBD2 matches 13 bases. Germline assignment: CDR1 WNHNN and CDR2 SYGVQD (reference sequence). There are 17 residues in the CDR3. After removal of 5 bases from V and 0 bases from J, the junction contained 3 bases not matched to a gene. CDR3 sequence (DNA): TGCGCCAGCAGTCAGACTAGCGGGGGGACGAACACCGGGGAGCTGTTTTTT. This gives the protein CASSQTSGGTNTGELFF.

This CDR3 reads CASSYGLAGGSTDTQYF. The CDR3 coding sequence is TGTGCCAGCAGCTATGGACTAGCGGGGGGCTCCACAGATACGCAGTATTTT. The rearrangement joins TRBV9 to TRBJ2-3; 14 bases agree with TRBD2. Germline CDR1 reads SGDLS; CDR2 reads YYNGEE. Trimming took 4 bases from V and 2 from J; bases not matched to a gene: 6. CDR3 length: 17 residues.